The clone carrying this T cell receptor beta chain occurred a few times. Between the trimmed V and J ends, which lost 3 bases and 4 bases, there was a span of 11 bases. Germline CDR1 is SGHAT and CDR2 is FQNNGV. The CDR3 has 14 amino acids. The data belong to a study of blood T cell repertoires in COVID-19. Profiled with immunoSEQ multiplex PCR; TCRdb holds only in-frame clones, not every one. The sample includes hundreds of thousands of clones, around 89% of them seen just once. The rearrangement uses TRBV11-2 and TRBJ2-3; D might be TRBD1 (6 bases). The clonotype originates from a man aged 35 to 55 with acute or convalescent COVID-19. Source material: peripheral blood. The CDR3 loop is CASSFNRVADTQYF. The CDR3 DNA sequence: TGTGCCAGCAGCTTCAACAGGGTCGCAGATACGCAGTATTTT.